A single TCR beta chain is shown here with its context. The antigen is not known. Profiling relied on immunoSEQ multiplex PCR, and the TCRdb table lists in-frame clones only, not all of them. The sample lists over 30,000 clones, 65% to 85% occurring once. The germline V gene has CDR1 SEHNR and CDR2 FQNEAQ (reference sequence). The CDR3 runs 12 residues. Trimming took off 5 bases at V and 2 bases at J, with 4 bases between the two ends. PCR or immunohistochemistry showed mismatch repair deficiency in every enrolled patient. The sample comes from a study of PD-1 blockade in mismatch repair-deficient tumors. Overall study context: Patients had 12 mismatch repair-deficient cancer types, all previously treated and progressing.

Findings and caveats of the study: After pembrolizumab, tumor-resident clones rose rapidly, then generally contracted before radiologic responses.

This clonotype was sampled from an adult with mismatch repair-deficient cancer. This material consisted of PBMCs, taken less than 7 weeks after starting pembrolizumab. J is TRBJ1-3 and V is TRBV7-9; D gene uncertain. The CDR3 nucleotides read TGTGCCAGCAGCACAACTGGAAACACCATATATTTT. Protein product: CASSTTGNTIYF. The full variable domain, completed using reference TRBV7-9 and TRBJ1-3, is DTGVSQNPRHKITKRGQNVTFRCDPISEHNRLYWYRQTLGQGPEFLTYFQNEAQLEKSRLLSDRFSAERPKGSFSTLEIQRTEQGDSAMYLCASSTTGNTIYFGEGSWLTVV.